This passage covers 14 T cell receptor beta chains from one sample sequenced in a study of CD8+ T cells in alopecia areata. Isolated RNA was reverse transcribed into cDNA used as the sequencing template. Using immunoSEQ multiplex PCR, the repertoire was profiled, and TCRdb retains in-frame clones only, with some absent. The data contain about 120,000 clones, 50% to 65% of them singletons. Documented treatment: oral pan-JAK inhibitor, 5-10 mg twice daily. This specimen was CD4+ T cells sorted from blood, taken at week 24, from a patient treated with tofacitinib. All receptors derive from a human donor with alopecia areata.

The chain joins TRBV29-1 to TRBJ1-2; D gene uncertain. CDR3 size: 13 residues. CDR1 SQVTM and CDR2 ANQGSEA come from the germline V gene. V was trimmed by 6 bases and J by 6 bases, leaving 17 bases between them. CDR3 residues: CSVVTMLGDGYTF. CDR3 DNA sequence: TGCAGCGTCGTTACAATGTTAGGCGATGGCTACACCTTC.

Only one count was recorded for this clone. The gene calls are TRBV5-4 and TRBJ2-2, with D possibly being TRBD1 (5 bases). This CDR3 spans 15 amino acids. Trimming cost V 4 bases and J 0 bases, with 10 bases left between them. CDR1 SGHNT and CDR2 YYREEE come from the germline V gene (reference sequence). In DNA form, the CDR3 reads TGTGCCAGCAGCAAACTACAGGCGAACACCGGGGAGCTGTTTTTT. It codes for CASSKLQANTGELFF. The full variable domain, in which reference TRBV5-4 and TRBJ2-2 provide the parts outside the CDR3, is ETGVTQSPTHLIKTRGQQVTLRCSSQSGHNTVSWYQQALGQGPQFIFQYYREEENGRGNFPPRFSGLQFPNYSSELNVNALELDDSALYLCASSKLQANTGELFFGEGSRLTVL.

This clone was counted only a few times. The V gene is TRBV7-2, the J gene TRBJ1-2; 8 bases fit TRBD1. CDR3 size: 15 residues. V trimming: 1 base; J trimming: 3 bases; junction bases outside the gene matches: 4. Germline CDR1 SGHTA, CDR2 FQGNSA. The CDR3: CASSLGQGMDYGYTF. Written as DNA, the CDR3 is TGTGCCAGCAGCTTAGGACAGGGGATGGACTATGGCTACACCTTC.

The rearrangement uses TRBV4-1 and TRBJ1-2; 10 positions agree with TRBD1. V lost 1 base, J lost 7 bases, and 3 bases stayed unmatched. CDR3 length: 14 residues. The V gene's germline CDR1 is MGHRA and CDR2 YSYEKL. CDR3 protein: CASSQAWDRGGYTF. The CDR3 nucleotides read TGCGCCAGCAGCCAAGCCTGGGACAGGGGTGGCTACACCTTC.

This clone was observed a few times. This sequence joins TRBV6-1 and TRBJ1-5, with 8 bases matching TRBD1. There are 13 residues in the CDR3. Germline trimming cut 8 bases from V and 7 bases from J; bases unmatched to any gene: 7. In germline, CDR1 is MNHNS, CDR2 SASEGT. CDR3 nucleotides: TGTGCCAGCGGAGGACAGGGCGGGCAGCCCCAGCATTTT. As protein: CASGGQGGQPQHF.

In regard to this clone: The germline gene is not matched at one end of the junction; a read error may be the cause. The J gene is TRBJ2-7, the V gene TRBV4-2, with D perhaps being TRBD1 or TRBD2 (7 bases each). The germline V gene has CDR1 LGHNA and CDR2 YNFKEQ. This CDR3 is 12 amino acids long. CDR3 in amino acids: CASSQAGGQPNF. CDR3 sequence (DNA): TGTGCCAGCAGCCAAGCGGGGGGACAGCCAAACTTC.

A few counts support this clone. The V and J genes are TRBV19 and TRBJ1-1, with 10 bases identical to TRBD1. CDR3 length: 14 amino acids. With V trimmed by 6 bases and J by 11 bases, 12 bases remained unmatched. Germline V CDR1 and CDR2: LNHDA, SQIVND (reference sequence). The DNA of the CDR3 is TGTGCCAGTAGCCCCCTACCGGGACAGGGGTCGGCTTTCTTT. Its translation: CASSPLPGQGSAFF.

This clone was observed once. This rearrangement joins TRBV10-3 to TRBJ2-7; 7 nucleotides agree with TRBD1. The CDR3 contains 13 residues. Per the germline V gene, CDR1 is ENHRY and CDR2 is SYGVKD. Losses at the gene ends were 6 bases for V and 3 bases for J; bases not matched to a gene: 5. CDR3 residues: CAIRRDSNYEQYF. The CDR3 DNA follows: TGTGCCATCAGAAGGGACAGCAACTACGAGCAGTACTTC.

The V and J genes are TRBV4-1 and TRBJ1-1; D gene unclear. Trimming pared 4 bases from V and 0 bases from J, leaving 15 bases between. From germline, CDR1 is MGHRA and CDR2 YSYEKL. The length of the CDR3 is 16 residues. CDR3 protein: CASSRLRTAMNTEAFF. Here the CDR3 DNA reads TGCGCCAGCAGCCGCCTTAGGACGGCCATGAACACTGAAGCTTTCTTT.

This rearrangement joins TRBV7-8 to TRBJ2-1; 9 nucleotides line up with TRBD1. The CDR3 has 15 amino acids. Germline CDR1 reads SGHVS; CDR2 reads FQNEAQ. V trimming: 2 bases; J trimming: 5 bases; junction bases outside the gene matches: 4. The CDR3 DNA reads as TGTGCCAGCAGCTTACGGTGGGACAGGGACAATGAGCAGTTCTTC. Translating gives CASSLRWDRDNEQFF.

This clone was counted only a few times. This rearrangement joins TRBV7-2 to TRBJ1-2; no clear D. The CDR3 is made up of 15 amino acids. Trimming stripped 8 bases from V and 5 bases from J, with 21 bases between. Germline CDR1 and CDR2: SGHTA and FQGNSA. DNA of the CDR3: TGTGCCAGCTCTATGTCCATTGCTGGGGAATATGGCTACACCTTC. It codes for CASSMSIAGEYGYTF.

J is TRBJ2-2 and V is TRBV15; 7 bases line up with TRBD1. The length of the CDR3 is 14 residues. CDR1 is LNHNV and CDR2 is YYDKDF in the germline V gene (reference sequence). The V and J ends lost 5 bases and 6 bases, in that order; junction bases with no gene match: 6. The CDR3 region is CATSPRTGSGELFF. For the CDR3, the DNA is TGTGCCACCAGCCCACGGACAGGTTCCGGGGAGCTGTTTTTT.

This clone was recorded once. V and J are TRBV4-1 and TRBJ2-2, with D perhaps TRBD1 (7 bases). From germline, CDR1 is MGHRA and CDR2 YSYEKL. The CDR3 is 17 residues long. V lost 4 bases to trimming and J lost 1 base, with 16 bases between them. The CDR3 coding sequence is TGCGCCAGCAGCCCCCGCAGGGGGGCTAGGAACACCGGGGAGCTGTTTTTT. Protein: CASSPRRGARNTGELFF.

The chain employs TRBV6-1 and TRBJ1-5; a weak D match, TRBD1 (5 bases). V shed 6 bases and J shed 3 bases, with 15 bases lying between them. Per germline, CDR1 MNHNS and CDR2 SASEGT. This CDR3 contains 15 residues. The CDR3 region is CASRREGQVNQPQHF. The CDR3 DNA reads TGTGCCAGCAGGCGAGAAGGACAAGTCAATCAGCCCCAGCATTTT.